Included here is one T cell receptor beta chain sequence, with context. The data belong to a study of blood T cell repertoires in COVID-19. This table comes from immunoSEQ multiplex PCR, and its TCRdb copy is limited to in-frame clones, with some not included. The table lists about 250,000 clones, 70% to 90% of them singletons. The sample comprised peripheral blood. The receptor's source is a young man with active or convalescent COVID-19.

CDR3 residues: CASSLANKGYTF. CDR3 bases: TGCGCCAGCAGCTTGGCCAACAAAGGCTACACCTTC. The chain recombines TRBV5-1 with TRBJ1-2; D not resolved. Deletions cut 0 bases from V and 8 bases from J, with 8 bases between. Germline values: CDR1 SGHRS, CDR2 YFSETQ. This CDR3 comprises 12 residues.